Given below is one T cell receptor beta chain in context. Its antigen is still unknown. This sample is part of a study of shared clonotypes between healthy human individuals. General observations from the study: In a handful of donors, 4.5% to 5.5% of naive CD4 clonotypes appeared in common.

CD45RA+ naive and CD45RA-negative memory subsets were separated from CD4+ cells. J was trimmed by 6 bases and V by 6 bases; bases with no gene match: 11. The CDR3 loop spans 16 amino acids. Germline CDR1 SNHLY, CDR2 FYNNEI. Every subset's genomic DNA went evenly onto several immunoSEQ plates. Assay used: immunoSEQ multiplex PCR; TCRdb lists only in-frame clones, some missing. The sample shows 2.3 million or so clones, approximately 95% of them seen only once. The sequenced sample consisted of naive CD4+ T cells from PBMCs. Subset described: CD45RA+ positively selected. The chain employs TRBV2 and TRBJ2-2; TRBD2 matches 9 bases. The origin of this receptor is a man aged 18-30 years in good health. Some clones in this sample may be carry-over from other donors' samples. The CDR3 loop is CASRGGLSGSAGELFF. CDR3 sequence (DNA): TGTGCCAGCAGGGGGGGTCTTAGCGGGAGCGCCGGGGAGCTGTTTTTT.